This passage covers 25 T cell receptor beta chains from one sample sequenced in a study of CD8 T cells in Susac syndrome. Reverse transcription of about 0.45 to 1 ug RNA was performed with random hexamers. From the immunoSEQ multiplex PCR reads, TCRdb called clonotypes with MiXCR, one entry per CDR3 protein. The sample comprises about 130,000 distinct CDR3 sequences, 90% to 95% of which are singletons, and more than 0.075% rests with the top ten. Material for sequencing was CD4+ T cells from PBMCs. These receptors were obtained from a human donor in good health.

J is TRBJ2-7 and V is TRBV5-6; perhaps TRBD1 as D (5 bases). Trimming cost V 2 bases and J 3 bases, with 12 bases left between them. CDR3 length: 14 residues. Germline CDR1 reads SGHDT; CDR2 reads YYEEEE. The DNA for the CDR3 is TGTGCCAGCAGCTTTGGTCCGCAGGGCTACGAGCAGTACTTC. Protein: CASSFGPQGYEQYF.

This chain uses TRBV5-1 with TRBJ1-1; D is undetermined. V was cut by 4 bases and J by 7 bases, with 14 bases left in between. This CDR3 has 13 amino acids. CDR1 is SGHRS, CDR2 YFSETQ, per germline. The CDR3 DNA sequence: TGCGCCAGCAGCGAGGTGGGCAGTTTTGAAGCTTTCTTT. It translates to CASSEVGSFEAFF.

The chain uses TRBV20-1 and TRBJ1-1; D not certain. The V gene lost 1 base and the J gene lost 6 bases, with 6 bases spanning the gap. CDR3 size: 11 residues. Germline assignment: CDR1 DFQATT and CDR2 SNEGSKA (reference sequence). As DNA, the CDR3 is TGCAGTGCTAGAGGGCCCGCTGAAGCTTTCTTT. It is translated as CSARGPAEAFF.

The chain carries TRBV4-1 and TRBJ2-7; possible D gene TRBD2, 6 bases. The V end was cut by 0 bases, the J end by 6 bases, with 12 bases between. There are 14 residues in the CDR3. Germline V gene data show CDR1 as MGHRA and CDR2 as YSYEKL. The CDR3 is CASSQERERVEQYF. The CDR3 DNA reads as TGCGCCAGCAGCCAAGAACGGGAGCGAGTCGAGCAGTACTTC.

The V and J genes are TRBV2 and TRBJ2-7, with D perhaps TRBD1 (6 bases). CDR3 length equals 13 residues. CDR1 and CDR2 from the germline V gene are SNHLY and FYNNEI. Trimming pared 4 bases from V and 3 bases from J, leaving 10 bases between. The CDR3 bases are TGTGCCAGCAGTGTCGGCAGGGGCTACGAGCAGTACTTC. It is translated as CASSVGRGYEQYF.

This rearrangement joins TRBV2 to TRBJ2-1; TRBD2 matches at 8 bases. The CDR3 is made up of 13 amino acids. Unmatched junction bases numbered 5, after V lost 7 bases and J lost 6 bases. From germline, CDR1 is SNHLY and CDR2 FYNNEI. DNA of the CDR3: TGTGCCAGCATGCCGGGAGGGCTCAATGAGCAGTTCTTC. It codes for CASMPGGLNEQFF.

The chain uses TRBV6-6 and TRBJ1-2; D is perhaps TRBD1 (6 bases). The CDR3 runs 13 residues. Germline V gene lookup returns CDR1 MNHNY and CDR2 SVGAGI (reference sequence). Between the trimmed V and J ends, which lost 7 bases and 5 bases, there was a span of 14 bases. CDR3 protein: CASNPTGKYGYTF. DNA for the CDR3: TGTGCCAGCAACCCTACAGGGAAATATGGCTACACCTTC.

This clonotype appeared once. The chain couples TRBV19 to TRBJ1-1; D might be TRBD1 (6 bases). Germline V gene data show CDR1 as LNHDA and CDR2 as SQIVND (reference sequence). The CDR3 runs to 16 residues. Trimming took 6 bases from V and 0 from J, leaving 17 bases between them. This chain's CDR3 is CASRRKTRGLNTEAFF. The CDR3 nucleotides read TGTGCCAGTAGGCGGAAAACCAGGGGCCTGAACACTGAAGCTTTCTTT.

The chain employs TRBV5-5 and TRBJ1-1, with 7 bases matching TRBD1. Germline V lookup: CDR1 SGHKS, CDR2 YYEKEE (reference sequence). CDR3 size: 15 residues. After removal of 3 bases from V and 2 bases from J, the junction contained 7 bases not matched to a gene. The CDR3 reads CASSSRNRGNTEAFF. The CDR3 coding sequence is TGTGCCAGCAGCTCTCGGAACAGGGGTAACACTGAAGCTTTCTTT.

The gene calls are TRBV2 and TRBJ2-1; D remains ambiguous. The CDR3 runs to 13 residues. Germline-derived CDR1 and CDR2 are SNHLY and FYNNEI. Trimming shortened V by 6 bases and J by 4 bases, and 10 bases separated the two germline ends. The CDR3 region is CASRANLYNEQFF. The DNA for the CDR3 is TGTGCCAGCAGGGCAAACCTTTACAATGAGCAGTTCTTC.

This chain uses TRBV10-3 with TRBJ2-1, with 13 bases that match TRBD2. V was pared by 6 bases and J by 8 bases, with 7 bases of the junction left unmatched. Germline V gene data show CDR1 as ENHRY and CDR2 as SYGVKD. The CDR3 spans 15 residues. The CDR3 loop is CAISGLAGDGDEQFF. In DNA, the CDR3 is TGTGCCATCAGCGGACTAGCGGGAGATGGCGATGAGCAGTTCTTC.

The chain is built from TRBV5-1 and TRBJ1-2; D might be TRBD1 (5 bases). The CDR3 is 13 amino acids. The germline CDR1 and CDR2 sequences are SGHRS and YFSETQ. The V end was cut by 2 bases, the J end by 4 bases, with 9 bases between. This chain's CDR3 is CASSLQESYGYTF. CDR3 DNA: TGCGCCAGCAGCTTACAGGAATCCTATGGCTACACCTTC.

The CDR3 DNA sequence: TGTGCCAGCAGCTTAGCTGGGGGGCTAGCGGGAGGCAATGAGCAGTTCTTC. Translating it yields CASSLAGGLAGGNEQFF. V usage is TRBV7-2 and J usage is TRBJ2-1; 11 nucleotides line up with TRBD2. Germline CDR1 and CDR2: SGHTA and FQGNSA. Germline trimming cut 0 bases from V and 6 bases from J; bases unmatched to any gene: 7. CDR3 length: 17 residues.

This chain links TRBV20-1 with TRBJ2-3, with TRBD2 matching over 11 bases. CDR1 DFQATT and CDR2 SNEGSKA come from the germline V gene (reference sequence). There are 13 residues in the CDR3. Unmatched junction bases numbered 10, after V lost 3 bases and J lost 14 bases. CDR3 in amino acids: CSARGTSGDGGYF. DNA of the CDR3: TGCAGTGCTAGGGGGACTAGCGGCGACGGGGGGTATTTT.

The rearrangement uses TRBV20-1 and TRBJ2-7; 10 bases line up with TRBD1. V shed 4 bases, J shed 2 bases, and the junction held 2 bases outside the gene matches. The germline V gene encodes CDR1 DFQATT and CDR2 SNEGSKA (reference sequence). CDR3 length: 13 residues. The CDR3 sequence: CSATGQGAYEQYF. The CDR3 nucleotides read TGCAGTGCTACAGGACAGGGGGCCTACGAGCAGTACTTC.

The V and J genes are TRBV5-1 and TRBJ2-1, with 9 bases identical to TRBD2. With 7 bases clipped from V and 8 bases from J, the junction kept 4 bases outside the gene matches. The CDR3 length is 12 residues. The V gene's germline CDR1 is SGHRS and CDR2 YFSETQ. The CDR3 spells CASGGRVDEQFF. The CDR3 bases are TGCGCCAGCGGCGGGAGGGTGGATGAGCAGTTCTTC.

The V and J genes are TRBV21-1 and TRBJ2-7. TRBV21-1 corresponds to a pseudogene. The CDR3 is 9 residues long. The DNA of the CDR3 is TGTGCCAATGCGTACGAGCAGTACTTC. Translated: CANAYEQYF.

The chain combines TRBV5-1 with TRBJ2-5, with TRBD1 matching over 9 bases. Trimming took 3 bases from V and 2 from J; bases not matched to a gene: 2. Germline V gene sequence: CDR1 SGHRS, CDR2 YFSETQ. CDR3 size: 14 residues. For the CDR3, the DNA is TGCGCCAGCAGCTGGACAGGGGCACAAGAGACCCAGTACTTC. Protein: CASSWTGAQETQYF.

DNA of the CDR3: TGTGCCAGCAGACCGACAGGGGGGAACTATGGCTACACCTTC. This gives the protein CASRPTGGNYGYTF. This chain uses TRBV3-1 with TRBJ1-2, with 9 bases that match TRBD1. After removal of 6 bases from V and 2 bases from J, the junction contained 4 bases not matched to a gene. CDR3 length equals 14 residues. The germline V gene encodes CDR1 LGHDT and CDR2 YNNKEL (reference sequence).

Notes on this clonotype: One junction end disagrees with the germline gene, perhaps due to a read error. This chain uses TRBV29-1 with TRBJ2-5; D is possibly TRBD2 (5 bases). Germline CDR1 SQVTM, CDR2 ANQGSEA. The length of the CDR3 is 12 residues. The CDR3 region is CSAESGGETQYF. Written as DNA, the CDR3 is TGCAGCGCTGAAAGTGGAGGAGAGACCCAGTACTTC.

The chain uses TRBV4-1 and TRBJ1-5; 9 bases map to TRBD1. Trimming at V came to 3 bases and at J to 4 bases, leaving 7 bases not matched to a gene. This CDR3 comprises 16 residues. The germline CDR1 and CDR2 sequences are MGHRA and YSYEKL. The CDR3 nucleotides read TGCGCCAGCAGCCATGAAGGGACAGGGAGGAATCAGCCCCAGCATTTT. Protein product: CASSHEGTGRNQPQHF.

The chain employs TRBV7-2 and TRBJ2-5; D is unresolved. In germline, CDR1 is SGHTA, CDR2 FQGNSA. The CDR3 has 14 residues. Trimming pared 5 bases from V and 5 bases from J, leaving 15 bases between. The CDR3 bases are TGTGCCAGCAGCGCCTATCGGGTGACGGAGACCCAGTACTTC. Translated: CASSAYRVTETQYF.

The chain uses TRBV5-1 and TRBJ1-1; possible D gene TRBD1, 5 bases. Germline CDR1 and CDR2: SGHRS and YFSETQ. The CDR3 sequence is 15 residues long. V was shortened by 4 bases and J by 0 bases, with 13 bases between the two germline ends. The CDR3 is CASSGGYRLNTEAFF. The CDR3 DNA follows: TGCGCCAGCAGCGGGGGGTACAGGTTGAACACTGAAGCTTTCTTT.

The chain carries TRBV30 and TRBJ2-7, with D hard to call. V lost 0 bases, J lost 6 bases, and 15 bases lay in between. CDR3 length: 14 amino acids. Germline V gene lookup returns CDR1 GTSNPN and CDR2 SVGIG (reference sequence). The CDR3 DNA is TGTGCCTGGAGTGTTTTGGGGAAGTTAAGCGAGCAGTACTTC. This sequence encodes CAWSVLGKLSEQYF. The variable domain in full, completed from reference TRBV30 and TRBJ2-7, reads SQTIHQWPATLVQPVGSPLSLECTVEGTSNPNLYWYRQAAGRGLQLLFYSVGIGQISSEVPQNLSASRPQDRQFILSSKKLLLSDSGFYLCAWSVLGKLSEQYFGPGTRLTVT.

The chain joins TRBV20-1 to TRBJ2-1; D remains ambiguous. Germline V lookup: CDR1 DFQATT, CDR2 SNEGSKA (reference sequence). The CDR3 is 10 residues long. Trimming removed 6 bases from V and 8 bases from J, with 8 bases in between. CDR3 residues: CSARLDEQFF. CDR3 coding DNA: TGCAGTGCCCGATTGGATGAGCAGTTCTTC.